These 21 T cell receptor beta chains were sequenced from one sample in a study of identifying expanded T cells in peripheral blood. Measured with immunoSEQ multiplex PCR; TCRdb has only the in-frame clones, and not every one. The sample holds around 91,000 clones, approximately 88% seen once. The sequenced sample consisted of blood. Receptors originate from a person aged 18 to 75 in good health.

This chain links TRBV4-3 with TRBJ2-2; the D gene is possibly TRBD1 (6 bases). Trimming shortened V by 4 bases and J by 0 bases, and 15 bases separated the two germline ends. The CDR3 totals 17 residues. Germline V gene sequence: CDR1 LGHNA, CDR2 YSLEER. In nucleotides, the CDR3 is TGCGCCAGCAGCCGGCAGGGGCCTTGGCCGAACACCGGGGAGCTGTTTTTT. Protein: CASSRQGPWPNTGELFF.

V gene TRBV15 combines with J gene TRBJ1-4, with no clear D. V dropped 5 bases and J dropped 8 bases, with 12 bases sitting between them. The CDR3 extends over 13 amino acids. Germline CDR1 is LNHNV and CDR2 is YYDKDF (reference sequence). DNA for the CDR3: TGTGCCACCAGCCGCGCTTATACGGAAAAACTGTTTTTT. This gives the protein CATSRAYTEKLFF.

The rearrangement uses TRBV5-1 and TRBJ2-1, with 8 bases lining up with TRBD2. J gave up 8 bases and V 3 bases, and 7 bases lay outside the gene matches. Germline values: CDR1 SGHRS, CDR2 YFSETQ. The CDR3 consists of 14 residues. Written as DNA, the CDR3 is TGCGCCAGCAGCTACGGACTAGCTTTGGATGAGCAGTTCTTC. Residues: CASSYGLALDEQFF. Using reference TRBV5-1 and TRBJ2-1 for the parts outside the CDR3, the full variable domain is KAGVTQTPRYLIKTRGQQVTLSCSPISGHRSVSWYQQTPGQGLQFLFEYFSETQRNKGNFPGRFSGRQFSNSRSEMNVSTLELGDSALYLCASSYGLALDEQFFGPGTRLTVL.

In this sample, this clone turned up a few times. The J gene is TRBJ2-1, the V gene TRBV7-3; D gene uncertain. CDR1 SGHTA and CDR2 FQGTGA come from the germline V gene. Trimming removed 5 bases at V and 0 bases at J, with 14 bases between. The CDR3 covers 16 residues. CDR3 in amino acids: CASSPPPASSYNEQFF. The CDR3 bases are TGTGCCAGCAGCCCTCCCCCCGCCAGCTCCTACAATGAGCAGTTCTTC.

The V call is TRBV6-6, the J call TRBJ1-1; D gene unclear. V dropped 7 bases and J dropped 1 base, with 16 bases sitting between them. This CDR3 is built from 15 residues. Germline V gene lookup returns CDR1 MNHNY and CDR2 SVGAGI (reference sequence). CDR3 DNA: TGTGCCAGCACTGTAGGAGGGTGGAAGAACACTGAAGCTTTCTTT. Amino acid sequence: CASTVGGWKNTEAFF.

The CDR3 region has the DNA TGTGCCAGCTCACCACGACAGGGGGAAACAGATACGCAGTATTTT. Translated: CASSPRQGETDTQYF. The V gene is TRBV18, the J gene TRBJ2-3; 9 bases are shared with TRBD1. Germline CDR1 KGHSH, CDR2 LQKENI. CDR3 size: 15 residues. V was pared by 1 base and J by 3 bases, with 2 bases of the junction left unmatched.

The rearrangement links TRBV28 to TRBJ1-4; D possibly corresponds to TRBD1 (6 bases). Germline V gene data show CDR1 as MDHEN and CDR2 as SYDVKM. The V end lost 1 base, the J end lost 8 bases, and 14 bases lay between the germline ends. The CDR3 is 15 residues long. The DNA for the CDR3 is TGTGCCAGCAGTTTATCGGCAGGGGATAACGAAAAACTGTTTTTT. Protein product: CASSLSAGDNEKLFF.

The rearrangement joins TRBV10-3 to TRBJ2-3, with 9 bases matching TRBD1. J gave up 4 bases and V 0 bases, and 5 bases lay outside the gene matches. From germline, CDR1 is ENHRY and CDR2 SYGVKD. The CDR3 totals 16 residues. The DNA for the CDR3 is TGTGCCATCAGTGAGTCTACAGGGGGCGCAGCAGATACGCAGTATTTT. This translates into CAISESTGGAADTQYF.

This clone appeared once. The chain uses TRBV5-6 and TRBJ1-1; 12 bases fit TRBD1. With V trimmed by 4 bases and J by 4 bases, 2 bases remained unmatched. Germline V CDR1 and CDR2: SGHDT, YYEEEE. CDR3 length: 14 residues. The CDR3 DNA is TGTGCCAGCAGCCTGGGACAGGGGGCCACTGAAGCTTTCTTT. It encodes CASSLGQGATEAFF.

In regard to this clone: A read error may account for a junction end that differs from germline. The chain recombines TRBV5-3 with TRBJ1-2, with D perhaps matching TRBD1 (6 bases). TRBV5-3 is labeled an ORF, and its function is uncertain. This CDR3 has 15 residues. CDR3 nucleotides: TGTGCCAGCAGCTTCGATTCCGGGACAAACTATGGCTACACCTTC. Residues: CASSFDSGTNYGYTF.

The chain has TRBV14 and TRBJ2-7, with 8 bases identical to TRBD1. This CDR3 region has 16 residues. Per germline, CDR1 SGHDN and CDR2 FVKESK. V gave up 0 bases and J gave up 10 bases; unmatched junction bases: 14. The DNA for the CDR3 is TGTGCCAGCAGCCAAGAGGGGACAGGCTATTGGAGCGGTCAGTACTTC. Encoded protein: CASSQEGTGYWSGQYF.

V gene TRBV11-2 combines with J gene TRBJ2-1, with 9 bases fitting TRBD2. This CDR3 contains 18 residues. V was clipped by 2 bases and J by 0 bases; unmatched bases: 8. Germline lookup yields CDR1 SGHAT and CDR2 FQNNGV. The CDR3 region has the DNA TGTGCCAGCAGCTTACTCCGACTAGCGGATCTCTCCTACAATGAGCAGTTCTTC. Protein product: CASSLLRLADLSYNEQFF.

The V call is TRBV5-4, the J call TRBJ1-1; D not certain. This CDR3 comprises 17 residues. Trimming cost V 4 bases and J 0 bases, with 19 bases left between them. The germline gives CDR1 SGHNT, CDR2 YYREEE (reference sequence). The chain's CDR3 is CASSGREGRNLNTEAFF. The DNA for the CDR3 is TGTGCCAGCAGCGGGAGGGAGGGCAGGAACCTGAACACTGAAGCTTTCTTT. Full variable domain (remainder filled in from reference TRBV5-4 and TRBJ1-1): ETGVTQSPTHLIKTRGQQVTLRCSSQSGHNTVSWYQQALGQGPQFIFQYYREEENGRGNFPPRFSGLQFPNYSSELNVNALELDDSALYLCASSGREGRNLNTEAFFGQGTRLTVV.

To note about this clone: Other DNA sequences in the same sample also yield this CDR3. The chain recombines TRBV30 with TRBJ2-7; D not resolved. V lost 0 bases and J 1 base, leaving 4 bases between the germline ends. Germline V gene data show CDR1 as GTSNPN and CDR2 as SVGIG (reference sequence). The CDR3 sequence is 12 residues long. The CDR3 DNA sequence: TGTGCCTGGAGTGTTGGGTCCTACGAGCAGTACTTC. Amino acid sequence: CAWSVGSYEQYF.

CDR3 sequence reads: CASSLQGPNYGYTF. The CDR3 coding sequence is TGTGCCAGTAGCCTACAGGGGCCCAACTATGGCTACACCTTC. The rearrangement links TRBV19 to TRBJ1-2, with 7 bases fitting TRBD1. The V and J ends lost 6 bases and 2 bases, in that order; junction bases with no gene match: 6. The CDR3 has 14 residues. CDR1 is LNHDA and CDR2 is SQIVND in the germline V gene (reference sequence).

The chain carries TRBV7-8 and TRBJ2-7, with a weak D call TRBD1 (6 bases). The germline V gene encodes CDR1 SGHVS and CDR2 FQNEAQ. V shed 1 base and J shed 3 bases, with 10 bases lying between them. This CDR3 has 14 amino acids. CDR3 coding DNA: TGTGCCAGCAGCTTAGAACAGGGAGTCTACGAGCAGTACTTC. Its translation: CASSLEQGVYEQYF.

V gene TRBV4-1 combines with J gene TRBJ2-3; the D gene is possibly TRBD2 (7 bases). The CDR3 spans 18 residues. V was cut by 0 bases and J by 4 bases, with 20 bases left in between. CDR1 is MGHRA and CDR2 is YSYEKL in the germline V gene. The CDR3 protein is CASSQDSQGAGAADTQYF. CDR3 DNA: TGCGCCAGCAGCCAAGACTCCCAGGGTGCGGGGGCAGCAGATACGCAGTATTTT.

This chain connects TRBV5-6 to TRBJ1-1, with 10 nucleotides matching TRBD1. CDR3 length: 17 residues. Per the germline V gene, CDR1 is SGHDT and CDR2 is YYEEEE. Trimming took 2 bases from V and 1 from J; bases not matched to a gene: 8. CDR3 sequence: CASSFRRTGGGNTEAFF. CDR3 sequence (DNA): TGTGCCAGCAGCTTCCGGCGGACAGGGGGTGGGAACACTGAAGCTTTCTTT.

This clone is a singleton in its sample. The chain has TRBV27 and TRBJ2-7; 8 bases agree with TRBD1. Losses at the gene ends were 4 bases for V and 1 base for J; bases not matched to a gene: 9. Germline CDR1 MNHEY, CDR2 SMNVEV (reference sequence). The CDR3 spans 16 residues. The CDR3: CASSSSSRGRSYEQYF. CDR3 in DNA: TGTGCCAGCAGTTCTTCTTCCAGGGGGCGTTCCTACGAGCAGTACTTC.

This chain links TRBV4-1 with TRBJ2-1; tentatively, D is TRBD2 (7 bases). Trimming removed 1 base at V and 6 bases at J, with 13 bases between. CDR1 and CDR2 from the germline V gene are MGHRA and YSYEKL. The CDR3 spans 15 residues. This chain's CDR3 is CASSQVLGGGNEQFF. The CDR3 region has the DNA TGCGCCAGCAGCCAAGTCTTAGGGGGGGGCAATGAGCAGTTCTTC.

This chain joins TRBV5-1 and TRBJ2-2; 7 bases map to TRBD1. With V trimmed by 4 bases and J by 0 bases, 3 bases remained unmatched. Germline CDR1 reads SGHRS; CDR2 reads YFSETQ. CDR3 length: 15 residues. The CDR3 is CASSLDRTNTGELFF. The CDR3, as DNA: TGCGCCAGCAGCCTGGACAGGACGAACACCGGGGAGCTGTTTTTT.